This entry lists 21 T cell receptor beta chains sequenced from one sample in a study of cytomegalovirus exposure and HLA in healthy donors. Primers included in the PCR were 60 Vbeta and 13 Jbeta primers. The data were produced by immunoSEQ multiplex PCR, yet TCRdb's version contains in-frame clones alone and is incomplete. There are 110,000 to 150,000 clones in the sample; around 70% occur only once, and roughly 1.9% lies in the top ten. What was sequenced was PBMCs. The receptors derive from a woman aged 55 to 70 in good health and CMV-seropositive.

On this clone: In the same sample, other DNA sequences code for this CDR3. The chain couples TRBV28 to TRBJ2-1, with unresolved D. Germline values: CDR1 MDHEN, CDR2 SYDVKM. The CDR3 runs 11 residues. V was clipped by 6 bases and J by 4 bases, with 4 bases between them. The CDR3 region is CASSPYNEQFF. In DNA form, the CDR3 reads TGTGCCAGCAGCCCGTACAATGAGCAGTTCTTC.

The chain combines TRBV28 with TRBJ1-6, with 7 bases lining up with TRBD1. V was pared by 6 bases and J by 4 bases, with 3 bases of the junction left unmatched. The CDR3 contains 14 residues. The germline gives CDR1 MDHEN, CDR2 SYDVKM. The CDR3 spells CASRGQDYNSPLHF. The CDR3 DNA is TGTGCCAGCAGAGGACAGGATTATAATTCACCCCTCCACTTT.

The V and J genes are TRBV5-1 and TRBJ2-3, with a possible D match to TRBD1 (6 bases). Per the germline V gene, CDR1 is SGHRS and CDR2 is YFSETQ. V was clipped by 1 base and J by 6 bases, with 9 bases between them. This CDR3 has 13 residues. Here the CDR3 reads CASSLWGRDTQYF. CDR3 DNA sequence: TGCGCCAGCAGCTTGTGGGGGCGCGATACGCAGTATTTT. The variable domain in full, completed from reference TRBV5-1 and TRBJ2-3, reads KAGVTQTPRYLIKTRGQQVTLSCSPISGHRSVSWYQQTPGQGLQFLFEYFSETQRNKGNFPGRFSGRQFSNSRSEMNVSTLELGDSALYLCASSLWGRDTQYFGPGTRLTVL.

Concerning this clone: The sample contains more than one DNA sequence encoding this CDR3. The chain has TRBV28 and TRBJ1-2; 11 nucleotides align to TRBD1. The CDR3 covers 15 residues. Looked up from germline, CDR1 is MDHEN and CDR2 is SYDVKM. The V segment lost 4 bases and the J segment 3 bases; nucleotides outside the gene matches: 4. This CDR3 reads CASSSGTGGDYGYTF. The CDR3 DNA reads as TGTGCCAGCAGTTCCGGGACAGGGGGTGACTATGGCTACACCTTC.

In this sample, this clone turned up a few times. This chain joins TRBV4-1 and TRBJ1-1, with D perhaps matching TRBD1 (6 bases). Germline V gene lookup returns CDR1 MGHRA and CDR2 YSYEKL. V was shortened by 5 bases and J by 4 bases, with 20 bases between the two germline ends. This CDR3 comprises 16 residues. For the CDR3, the DNA is TGCGCCAGCAGCTCACTCAGGGGTAGGGTGGGCACTGAAGCTTTCTTT. Translation: CASSSLRGRVGTEAFF.

The chain carries TRBV28 and TRBJ2-5; TRBD1 matches at 7 bases. V gave up 5 bases and J gave up 5 bases; unmatched junction bases: 8. Germline CDR1 MDHEN, CDR2 SYDVKM. CDR3 size: 14 residues. CDR3 in DNA: TGTGCCAGCAGTCCAGGACAGGCGAGGGAGACCCAGTACTTC. Its protein is CASSPGQARETQYF.

The chain carries TRBV9 and TRBJ2-2; tentatively, D is TRBD2 (6 bases). Germline V gives CDR1 SGDLS, CDR2 YYNGEE. CDR3 length: 14 residues. Trimming left V 1 base short and J 6 bases short, with 10 bases between. CDR3 residues: CASSVQGEAGELFF. In nucleotides, the CDR3 is TGTGCCAGCAGCGTACAAGGGGAGGCCGGGGAGCTGTTTTTT.

The genes are TRBV10-3 and TRBJ2-5; 15 bases match TRBD2. The CDR3 loop spans 15 amino acids. V lost 4 bases to trimming and J lost 5 bases; unmatched junction nucleotides: 2. The germline gives CDR1 ENHRY, CDR2 SYGVKD. This CDR3 is CAISAGLAGGETQYF. CDR3 sequence (DNA): TGTGCCATCAGTGCAGGACTAGCGGGGGGGGAGACCCAGTACTTC.

The V gene is TRBV5-1, the J gene TRBJ2-3; the match to TRBD2 covers 8 bases. The CDR3 sequence is 17 residues long. Germline V gene sequence: CDR1 SGHRS, CDR2 YFSETQ. Losses at the gene ends were 1 base for V and 0 bases for J; bases not matched to a gene: 7. CDR3 nucleotide sequence: TGCGCCAGCAGCTTGACGCTAGCGGGCCTTAGCACAGATACGCAGTATTTT. Its protein is CASSLTLAGLSTDTQYF.

On this clone: Other DNA sequences in this specimen translate into the identical CDR3. The CDR3 loop is CASSRQGLNTEAFF. For the CDR3, the DNA is TGTGCCAGCAGCCGACAGGGGCTGAACACTGAAGCTTTCTTT. V and J are TRBV6-5 and TRBJ1-1; TRBD1 aligns across 8 bases. CDR1 is MNHEY, CDR2 SVGAGI, per germline. The CDR3 is 14 residues long. With V trimmed by 6 bases and J by 0 bases, 3 bases remained unmatched.

The genes are TRBV27 and TRBJ2-7, with TRBD2 matching over 8 bases. Germline V gene sequence: CDR1 MNHEY, CDR2 SMNVEV (reference sequence). The trim removed 4 bases at V and 8 bases at J, leaving 7 bases unmatched. The CDR3 loop spans 13 amino acids. This chain's CDR3 is CASSWDGRAKQYF. For the CDR3, the DNA is TGTGCCAGCAGTTGGGACGGGAGGGCGAAGCAGTACTTC.

This chain connects TRBV28 to TRBJ1-2; 7 bases fit TRBD1. The length of the CDR3 is 14 residues. CDR1 and CDR2 (germline): MDHEN, SYDVKM. Trimming at V came to 4 bases and at J to 5 bases, leaving 7 bases not matched to a gene. CDR3 in DNA: TGTGCCAGCAGTTCAGGGGGAACGGCTTATGGCTACACCTTC. It translates to CASSSGGTAYGYTF.

The chain is built from TRBV25-1 and TRBJ2-5; tentative D call: TRBD1 (6 bases). The CDR3 runs to 16 residues. With 6 bases removed from V and 4 bases from J, the gap between germline ends came to 21 bases. Germline lookup yields CDR1 MGHDK and CDR2 SYGVNS. CDR3 protein: CASRIHRDGVRETQYF. The CDR3, as DNA: TGTGCCAGCAGAATTCACAGGGATGGAGTGCGAGAGACCCAGTACTTC.

The chain couples TRBV29-1 to TRBJ2-5; 8 bases fit TRBD2. The J segment lost 4 bases and the V segment lost 7 bases, leaving 8 bases of the junction unmatched. Germline V lookup: CDR1 SQVTM, CDR2 ANQGSEA. This CDR3 has 13 residues. The CDR3 DNA follows: TGCAGCGCGGGGGGGGGCGGAGGAGAGACCCAGTACTTC. This sequence encodes CSAGGGGGETQYF.

The gene calls are TRBV5-1 and TRBJ2-6; 9 nucleotides align to TRBD1. This CDR3 is built from 17 residues. CDR1 and CDR2 (germline): SGHRS, YFSETQ. V was clipped by 6 bases and J by 0 bases; unmatched bases: 7. The CDR3, as DNA: TGCGCCAGCAACCCGGGACAGGGCTACTCTGGGGCCAACGTCCTGACTTTC. This gives the protein CASNPGQGYSGANVLTF.

This clone occurred a few times. The chain is built from TRBV28 and TRBJ2-7, with 10 positions matching TRBD1. In germline, CDR1 is MDHEN, CDR2 SYDVKM. The V and J ends lost 4 bases and 0 bases, in that order; junction bases with no gene match: 6. The CDR3 has 16 residues. CDR3 loop: CASSSLGQGTSYEQYF. The CDR3 DNA sequence: TGTGCCAGCAGTTCCCTGGGACAGGGGACCTCCTACGAGCAGTACTTC.

V is TRBV7-3 and J is TRBJ2-5, with 7 bases that match TRBD1. The CDR3 length is 14 residues. V lost 5 bases and J lost 5; bases outside the gene matches: 8. Germline-derived CDR1 and CDR2 are SGHTA and FQGTGA. Here the CDR3 DNA reads TGTGCCAGCAGCCCGACAGGGAGAGGGGAGACCCAGTACTTC. It codes for CASSPTGRGETQYF.

In its sample, this clone was seen a few times. The chain recombines TRBV7-9 with TRBJ2-7; TRBD1 matches at 8 bases. The CDR3 sequence is 14 residues long. V shed 3 bases and J 3 bases; nucleotides not matched to a gene: 4. Germline loops: CDR1 SEHNR, CDR2 FQNEAQ (reference sequence). The CDR3 DNA reads as TGTGCCAGCAGCTTCCCGGGACAGGACTACGAGCAGTACTTC. It yields the protein CASSFPGQDYEQYF. Using reference TRBV7-9 and TRBJ2-7 for the parts outside the CDR3, the full variable domain is DTGVSQNPRHKITKRGQNVTFRCDPISEHNRLYWYRQTLGQGPEFLTYFQNEAQLEKSRLLSDRFSAERPKGSFSTLEIQRTEQGDSAMYLCASSFPGQDYEQYFGPGTRLTVT.

The chain couples TRBV28 to TRBJ2-5, with D possibly being TRBD2 (7 bases). Trimming took off 7 bases at V and 5 bases at J, with 17 bases between the two ends. CDR3 length: 14 residues. Germline V gives CDR1 MDHEN, CDR2 SYDVKM. The CDR3 spells CASTGGQGYETQYF. The CDR3 DNA follows: TGTGCCAGCACCGGGGGGCAGGGGTACGAGACCCAGTACTTC.

The chain combines TRBV29-1 with TRBJ2-5; 11 bases match TRBD1. CDR3 size: 15 residues. Trimming cost V 6 bases and J 5 bases; bases outside gene matches: 11. From germline, CDR1 is SQVTM and CDR2 ANQGSEA. The CDR3 is CSVERGTGGGETQYF. The CDR3 region has the DNA TGCAGCGTAGAGAGGGGGACAGGGGGAGGGGAGACCCAGTACTTC.

V and J are TRBV6-1 and TRBJ2-1; the D gene is possibly TRBD2 (6 bases). The CDR3 has 13 residues. Per the germline V gene, CDR1 is MNHNS and CDR2 is SASEGT. V dropped 7 bases and J dropped 6 bases, with 13 bases sitting between them. The CDR3 region is CASTHTSSNEQFF. The CDR3 bases are TGTGCCAGCACCCACACTAGCAGCAATGAGCAGTTCTTC.